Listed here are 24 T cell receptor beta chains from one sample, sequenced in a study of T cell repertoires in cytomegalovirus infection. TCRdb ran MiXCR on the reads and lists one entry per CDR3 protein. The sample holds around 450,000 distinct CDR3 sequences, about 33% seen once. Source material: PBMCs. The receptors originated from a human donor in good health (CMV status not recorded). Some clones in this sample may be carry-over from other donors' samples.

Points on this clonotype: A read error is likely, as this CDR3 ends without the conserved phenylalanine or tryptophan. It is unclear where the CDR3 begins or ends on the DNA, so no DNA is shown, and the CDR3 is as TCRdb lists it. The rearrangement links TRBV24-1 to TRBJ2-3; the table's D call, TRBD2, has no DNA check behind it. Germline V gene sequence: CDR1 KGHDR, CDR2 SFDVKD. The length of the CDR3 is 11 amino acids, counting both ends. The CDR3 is CATSERDVRYL.

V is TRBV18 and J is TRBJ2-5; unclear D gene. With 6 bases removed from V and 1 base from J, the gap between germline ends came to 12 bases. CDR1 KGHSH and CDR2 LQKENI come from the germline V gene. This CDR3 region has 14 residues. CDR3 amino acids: CASSPSPAQETQYF. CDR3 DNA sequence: TGTGCCAGCTCGCCTTCGCCAGCCCAAGAGACCCAGTACTTC.

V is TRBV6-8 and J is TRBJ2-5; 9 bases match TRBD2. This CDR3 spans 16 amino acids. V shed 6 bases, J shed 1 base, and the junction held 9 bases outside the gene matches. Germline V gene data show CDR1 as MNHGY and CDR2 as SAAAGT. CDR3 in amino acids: CASRRPLAGLQETQYF. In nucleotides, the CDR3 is TGTGCCAGCAGACGCCCCCTAGCGGGGCTCCAAGAGACCCAGTACTTC.

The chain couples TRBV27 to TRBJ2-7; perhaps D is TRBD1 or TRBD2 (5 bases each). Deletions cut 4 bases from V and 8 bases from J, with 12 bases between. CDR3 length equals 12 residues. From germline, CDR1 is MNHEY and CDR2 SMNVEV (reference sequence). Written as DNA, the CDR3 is TGTGCCAGCAGTTCCCCCTCGGGACAGCAGTACTTC. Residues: CASSSPSGQQYF.

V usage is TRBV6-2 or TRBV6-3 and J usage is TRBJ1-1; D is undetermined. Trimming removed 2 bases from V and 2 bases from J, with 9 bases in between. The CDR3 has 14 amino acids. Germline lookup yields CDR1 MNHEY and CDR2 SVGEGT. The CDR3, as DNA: TGTGCCAGCAGTTACGCAGAGTTAAACACTGAAGCTTTCTTT. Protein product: CASSYAELNTEAFF.

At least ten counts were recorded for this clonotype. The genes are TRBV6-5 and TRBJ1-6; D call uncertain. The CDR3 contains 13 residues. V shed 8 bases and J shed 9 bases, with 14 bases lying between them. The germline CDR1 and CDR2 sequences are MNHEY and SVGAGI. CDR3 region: CASQGQSGSPLHF. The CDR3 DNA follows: TGTGCCAGCCAAGGGCAGTCTGGTTCACCCCTCCACTTT.

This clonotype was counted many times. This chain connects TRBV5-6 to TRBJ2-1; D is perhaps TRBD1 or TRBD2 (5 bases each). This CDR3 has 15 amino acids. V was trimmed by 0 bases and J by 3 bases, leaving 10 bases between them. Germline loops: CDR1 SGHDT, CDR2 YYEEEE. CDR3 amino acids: CASSLVGARYNEQFF. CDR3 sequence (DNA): TGTGCCAGCAGCTTGGTCGGGGCGCGCTACAATGAGCAGTTCTTC. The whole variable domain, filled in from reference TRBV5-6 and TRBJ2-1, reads DAGVTQSPTHLIKTRGQQVTLRCSPKSGHDTVSWYQQALGQGPQFIFQYYEEEERQRGNFPDRFSGHQFPNYSSELNVNALLLGDSALYLCASSLVGARYNEQFFGPGTRLTVL.

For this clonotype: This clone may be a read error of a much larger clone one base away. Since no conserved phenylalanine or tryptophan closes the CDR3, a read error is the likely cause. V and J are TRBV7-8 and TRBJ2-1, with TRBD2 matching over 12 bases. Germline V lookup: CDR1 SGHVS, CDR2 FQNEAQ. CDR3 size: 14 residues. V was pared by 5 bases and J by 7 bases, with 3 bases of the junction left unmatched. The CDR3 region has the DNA TGTGCCAGCAGCCTAGGGACTAGCGGGAATGAGCAGTTCTTA. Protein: CASSLGTSGNEQFL.

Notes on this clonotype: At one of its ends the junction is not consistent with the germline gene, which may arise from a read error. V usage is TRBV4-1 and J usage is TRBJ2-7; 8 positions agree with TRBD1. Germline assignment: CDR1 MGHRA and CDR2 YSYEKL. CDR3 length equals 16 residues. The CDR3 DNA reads TGCGCCAGCAGCCTTTGGGCAGGGGGCGAAGGGTACGAGCAGTGCTTC. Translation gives CASSLWAGGEGYEQCF.

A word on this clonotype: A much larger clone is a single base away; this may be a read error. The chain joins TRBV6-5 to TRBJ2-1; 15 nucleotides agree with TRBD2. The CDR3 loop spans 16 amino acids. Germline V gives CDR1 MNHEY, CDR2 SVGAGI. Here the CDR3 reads CASSGLAGGEYNEPFF. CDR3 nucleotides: TGTGCCAGCAGTGGACTAGCGGGGGGGGAATACAATGAGCCGTTCTTC.

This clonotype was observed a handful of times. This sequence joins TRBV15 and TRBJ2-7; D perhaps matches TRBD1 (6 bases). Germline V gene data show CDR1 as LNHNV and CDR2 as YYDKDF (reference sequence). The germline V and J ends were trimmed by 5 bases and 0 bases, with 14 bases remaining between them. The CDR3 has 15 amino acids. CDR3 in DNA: TGTGCCACCAGCCTCCGGGACACTGGCTCCTACGAGCAGTACTTC. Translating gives CATSLRDTGSYEQYF. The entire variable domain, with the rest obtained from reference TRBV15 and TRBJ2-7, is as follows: DAMVIQNPRYQVTQFGKPVTLSCSQTLNHNVMYWYQQKSSQAPKLLFHYYDKDFNNEADTPDNFQSRRPNTSFCFLDIRSPGLGDTAMYLCATSLRDTGSYEQYFGPGTRLTVT.

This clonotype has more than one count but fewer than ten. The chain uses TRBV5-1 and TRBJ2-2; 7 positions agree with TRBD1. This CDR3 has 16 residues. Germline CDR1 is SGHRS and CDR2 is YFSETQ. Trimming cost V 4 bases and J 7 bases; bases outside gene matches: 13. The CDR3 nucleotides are TGCGCCAGCAGCCCCGCCGGGACAGTACCCGGCGGGGAGCTGTTTTTT. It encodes CASSPAGTVPGGELFF.

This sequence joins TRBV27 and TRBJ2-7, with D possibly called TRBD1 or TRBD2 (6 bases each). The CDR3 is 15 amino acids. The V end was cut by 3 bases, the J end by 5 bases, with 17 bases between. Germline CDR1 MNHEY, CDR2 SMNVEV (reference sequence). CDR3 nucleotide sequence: TGTGCCAGCAGTTTTCTTGGGGGGCGCATCCACGAGCAGTACTTC. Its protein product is CASSFLGGRIHEQYF.

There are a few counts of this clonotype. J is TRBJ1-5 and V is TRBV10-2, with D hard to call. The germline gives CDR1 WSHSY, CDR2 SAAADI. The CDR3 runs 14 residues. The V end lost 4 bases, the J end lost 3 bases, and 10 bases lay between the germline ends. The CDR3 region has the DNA TGCGCCAGCAGTGTAAGCAGCCTCAATCAGCCCCAGCATTTT. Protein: CASSVSSLNQPQHF.

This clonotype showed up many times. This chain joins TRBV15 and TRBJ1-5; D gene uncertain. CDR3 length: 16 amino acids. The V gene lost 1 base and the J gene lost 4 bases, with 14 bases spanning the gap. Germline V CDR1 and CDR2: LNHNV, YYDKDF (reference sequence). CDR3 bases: TGTGCCACCAGCAGAGGGATGTTGGGGAGGAATCAGCCCCAGCATTTT. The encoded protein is CATSRGMLGRNQPQHF.

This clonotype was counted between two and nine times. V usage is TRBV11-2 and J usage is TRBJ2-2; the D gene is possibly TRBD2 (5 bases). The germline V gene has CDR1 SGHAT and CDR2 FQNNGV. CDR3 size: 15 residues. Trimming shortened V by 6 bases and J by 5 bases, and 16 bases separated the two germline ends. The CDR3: CASRPRDDQTGELFF. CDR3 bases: TGTGCCAGCAGACCACGGGATGACCAAACCGGGGAGCTGTTTTTT.

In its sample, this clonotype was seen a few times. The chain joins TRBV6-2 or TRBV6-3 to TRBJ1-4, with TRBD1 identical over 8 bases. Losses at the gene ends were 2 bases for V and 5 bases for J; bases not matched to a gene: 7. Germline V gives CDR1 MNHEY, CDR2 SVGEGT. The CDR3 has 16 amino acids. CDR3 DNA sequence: TGTGCCAGCAGTTACGGACAGGGAAGAAGGAATGAAAAACTGTTTTTT. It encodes CASSYGQGRRNEKLFF.

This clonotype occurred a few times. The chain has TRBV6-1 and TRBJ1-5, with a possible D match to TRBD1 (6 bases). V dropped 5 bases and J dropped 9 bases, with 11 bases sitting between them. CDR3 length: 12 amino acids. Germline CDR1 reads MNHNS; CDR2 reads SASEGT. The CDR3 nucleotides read TGTGCCAGCAGTCCGGACAGTTTGCCCCAGCATTTT. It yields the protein CASSPDSLPQHF.

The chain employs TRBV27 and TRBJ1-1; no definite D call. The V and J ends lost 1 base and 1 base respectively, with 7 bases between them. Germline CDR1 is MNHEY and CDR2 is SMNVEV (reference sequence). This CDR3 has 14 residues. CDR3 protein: CASSLLPANTEAFF. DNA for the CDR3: TGTGCCAGCAGTTTATTACCGGCGAACACTGAAGCTTTCTTT.

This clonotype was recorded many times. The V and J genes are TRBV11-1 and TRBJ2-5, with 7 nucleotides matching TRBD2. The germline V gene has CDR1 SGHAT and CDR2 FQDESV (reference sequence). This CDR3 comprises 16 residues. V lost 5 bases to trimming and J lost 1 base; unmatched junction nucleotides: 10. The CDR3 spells CASSQGGGRFQETQYF. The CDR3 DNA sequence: TGTGCCAGCAGCCAAGGCGGGGGACGGTTCCAAGAGACCCAGTACTTC.

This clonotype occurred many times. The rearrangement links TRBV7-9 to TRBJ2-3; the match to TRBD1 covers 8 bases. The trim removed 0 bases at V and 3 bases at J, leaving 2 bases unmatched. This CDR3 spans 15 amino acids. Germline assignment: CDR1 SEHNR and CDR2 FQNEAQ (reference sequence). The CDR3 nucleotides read TGTGCCAGCAGCTTAGCCCAGGGGGCTACAGATACGCAGTATTTT. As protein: CASSLAQGATDTQYF.

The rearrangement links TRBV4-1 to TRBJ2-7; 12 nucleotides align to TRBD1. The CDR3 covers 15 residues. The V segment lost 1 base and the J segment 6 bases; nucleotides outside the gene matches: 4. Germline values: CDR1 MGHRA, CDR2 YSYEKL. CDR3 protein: CASSQGGTGGGEQYF. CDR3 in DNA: TGCGCCAGCAGCCAAGGCGGGACAGGGGGCGGCGAGCAGTACTTC.

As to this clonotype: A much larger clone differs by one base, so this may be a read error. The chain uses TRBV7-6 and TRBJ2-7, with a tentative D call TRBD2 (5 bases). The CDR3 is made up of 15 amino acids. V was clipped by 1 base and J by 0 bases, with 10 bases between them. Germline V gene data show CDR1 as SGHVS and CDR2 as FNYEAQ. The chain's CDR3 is CASSLGSGSSYEQYF. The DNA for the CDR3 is TGTGCCAGCAGCTTAGGGTCGGGGAGCTCCTACGAGCAGTACTTC.

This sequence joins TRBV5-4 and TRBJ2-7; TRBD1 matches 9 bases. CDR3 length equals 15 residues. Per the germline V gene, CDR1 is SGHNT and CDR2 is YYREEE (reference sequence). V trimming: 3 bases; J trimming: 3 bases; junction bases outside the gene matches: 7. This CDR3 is CASSSAQGAHYEQYF. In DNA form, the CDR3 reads TGTGCCAGCAGCTCCGCACAGGGGGCCCACTACGAGCAGTACTTC.